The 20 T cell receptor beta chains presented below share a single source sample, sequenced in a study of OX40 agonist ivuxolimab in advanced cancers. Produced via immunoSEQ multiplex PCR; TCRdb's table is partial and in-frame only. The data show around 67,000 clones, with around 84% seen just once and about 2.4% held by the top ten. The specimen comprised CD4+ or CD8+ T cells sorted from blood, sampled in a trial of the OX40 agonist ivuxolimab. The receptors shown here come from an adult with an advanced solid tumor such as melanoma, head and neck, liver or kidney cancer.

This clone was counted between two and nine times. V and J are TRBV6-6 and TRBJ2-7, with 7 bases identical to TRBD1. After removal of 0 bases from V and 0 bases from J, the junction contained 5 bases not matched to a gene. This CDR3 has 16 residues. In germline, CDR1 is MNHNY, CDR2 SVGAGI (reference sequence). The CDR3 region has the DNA TGTGCCAGCAGTTACTCGGACAGGTTACCCTCCTACGAGCAGTACTTC. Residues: CASSYSDRLPSYEQYF.

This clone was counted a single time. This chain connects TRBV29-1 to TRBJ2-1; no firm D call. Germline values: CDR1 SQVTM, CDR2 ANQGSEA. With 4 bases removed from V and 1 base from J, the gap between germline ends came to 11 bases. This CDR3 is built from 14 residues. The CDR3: CSVVRTYSYNEQFF. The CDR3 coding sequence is TGCAGCGTTGTGAGGACCTATTCCTACAATGAGCAGTTCTTC.

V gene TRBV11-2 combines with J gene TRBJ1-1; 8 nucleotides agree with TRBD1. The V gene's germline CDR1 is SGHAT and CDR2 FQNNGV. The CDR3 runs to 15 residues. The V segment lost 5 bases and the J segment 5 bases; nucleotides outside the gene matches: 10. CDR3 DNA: TGTGCCAGCAGCAGTTACAGGGGGAGGGTTACTGAAGCTTTCTTT. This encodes CASSSYRGRVTEAFF.

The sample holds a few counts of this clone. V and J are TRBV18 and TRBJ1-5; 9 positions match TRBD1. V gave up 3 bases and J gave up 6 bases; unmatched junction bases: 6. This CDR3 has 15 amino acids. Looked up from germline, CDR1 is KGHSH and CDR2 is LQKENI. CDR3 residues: CASSPPDRGGQPQHF. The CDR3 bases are TGTGCCAGCTCACCCCCAGACAGGGGGGGTCAGCCCCAGCATTTT.

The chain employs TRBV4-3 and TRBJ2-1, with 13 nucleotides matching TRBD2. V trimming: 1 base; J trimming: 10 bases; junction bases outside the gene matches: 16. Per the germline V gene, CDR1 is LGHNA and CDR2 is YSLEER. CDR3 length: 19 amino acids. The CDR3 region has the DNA TGCGCCAGCAGCCAAGCGTCCAGGGGGTTGGGACTAGCGGGGAACGAGCAGTTCTTC. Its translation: CASSQASRGLGLAGNEQFF.

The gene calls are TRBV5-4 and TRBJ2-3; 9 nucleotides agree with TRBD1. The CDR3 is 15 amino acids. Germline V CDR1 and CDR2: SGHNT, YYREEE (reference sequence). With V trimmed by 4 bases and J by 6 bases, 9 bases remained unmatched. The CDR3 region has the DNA TGTGCCAGCAGCCCAACGGGACAGGGAGGGGATACGCAGTATTTT. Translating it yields CASSPTGQGGDTQYF.

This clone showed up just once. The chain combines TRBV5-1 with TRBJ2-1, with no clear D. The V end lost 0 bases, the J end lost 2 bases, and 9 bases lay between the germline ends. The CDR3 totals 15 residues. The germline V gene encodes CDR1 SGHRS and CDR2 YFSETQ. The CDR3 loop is CASSLVQEPYNEQFF. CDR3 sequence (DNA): TGCGCCAGCAGCTTGGTTCAGGAACCCTACAATGAGCAGTTCTTC.

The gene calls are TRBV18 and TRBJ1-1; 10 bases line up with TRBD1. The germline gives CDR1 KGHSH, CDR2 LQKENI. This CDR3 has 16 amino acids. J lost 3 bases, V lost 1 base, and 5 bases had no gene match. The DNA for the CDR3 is TGTGCCAGCTCACCACTTGGGACAGGGGTTTACACTGAAGCTTTCTTT. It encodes CASSPLGTGVYTEAFF.

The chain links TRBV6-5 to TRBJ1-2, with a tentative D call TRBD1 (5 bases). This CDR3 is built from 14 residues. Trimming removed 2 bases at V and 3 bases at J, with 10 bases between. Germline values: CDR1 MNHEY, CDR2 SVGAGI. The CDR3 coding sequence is TGTGCCAGCAGTTACGGTGGGGGTCACTATGGCTACACCTTC. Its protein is CASSYGGGHYGYTF.

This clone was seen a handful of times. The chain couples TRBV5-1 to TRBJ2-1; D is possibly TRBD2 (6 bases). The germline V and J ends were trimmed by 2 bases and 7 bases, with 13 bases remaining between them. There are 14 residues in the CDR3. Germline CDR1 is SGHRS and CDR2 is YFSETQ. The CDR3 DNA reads TGCGCCAGCAGCTTCGGGGGAGGTGGGAATGAGCAGTTCTTC. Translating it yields CASSFGGGGNEQFF.

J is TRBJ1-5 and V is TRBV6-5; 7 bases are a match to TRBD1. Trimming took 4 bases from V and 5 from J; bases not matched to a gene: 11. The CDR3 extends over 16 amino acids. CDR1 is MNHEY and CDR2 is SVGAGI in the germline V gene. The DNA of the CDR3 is TGTGCCAGCAGTTCCACGACAGGGAGGAGGGATCAGCCCCAGCATTTT. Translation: CASSSTTGRRDQPQHF.

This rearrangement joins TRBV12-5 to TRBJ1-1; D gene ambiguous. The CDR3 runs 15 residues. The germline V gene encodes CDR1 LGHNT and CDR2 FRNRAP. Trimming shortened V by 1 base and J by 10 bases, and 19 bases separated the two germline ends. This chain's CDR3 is CASGLAARTATTAFF. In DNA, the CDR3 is TGTGCTAGTGGTTTGGCAGCCAGGACGGCAACCACAGCTTTCTTT.

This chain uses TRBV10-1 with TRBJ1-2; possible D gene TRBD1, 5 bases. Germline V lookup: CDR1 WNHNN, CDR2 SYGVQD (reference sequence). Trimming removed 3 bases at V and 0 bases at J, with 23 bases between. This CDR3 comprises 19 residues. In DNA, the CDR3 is TGCGCCAGCAGTGATTGGAATTTTAGGCCGGGGGACGCTAACTATGGCTACACCTTC. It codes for CASSDWNFRPGDANYGYTF.

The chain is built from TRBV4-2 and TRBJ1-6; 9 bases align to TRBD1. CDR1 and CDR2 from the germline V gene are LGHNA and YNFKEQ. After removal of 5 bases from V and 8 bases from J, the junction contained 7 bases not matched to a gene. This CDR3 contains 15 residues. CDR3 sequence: CASSLDYRGHSPLHF. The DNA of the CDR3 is TGTGCCAGCAGCTTGGATTACAGGGGGCATTCACCCCTCCACTTT.

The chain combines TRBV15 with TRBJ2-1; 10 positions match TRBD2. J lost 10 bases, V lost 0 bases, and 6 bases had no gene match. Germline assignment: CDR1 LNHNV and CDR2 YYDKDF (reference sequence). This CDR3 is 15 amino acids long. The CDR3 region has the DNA TGTGCCACCAGCAGAGATATAGCGGGGGGCCGAGAGCAGTTCTTC. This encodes CATSRDIAGGREQFF.

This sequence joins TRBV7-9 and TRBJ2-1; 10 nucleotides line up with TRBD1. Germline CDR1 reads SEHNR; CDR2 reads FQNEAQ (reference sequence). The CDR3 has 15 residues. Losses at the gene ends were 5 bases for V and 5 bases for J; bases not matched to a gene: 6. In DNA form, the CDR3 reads TGTGCCAGCAGCCGGACAGGGGGTAAGGACAATGAGCAGTTCTTC. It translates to CASSRTGGKDNEQFF. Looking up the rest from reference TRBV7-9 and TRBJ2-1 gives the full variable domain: DTGVSQNPRHKITKRGQNVTFRCDPISEHNRLYWYRQTLGQGPEFLTYFQNEAQLEKSRLLSDRFSAERPKGSFSTLEIQRTEQGDSAMYLCASSRTGGKDNEQFFGPGTRLTVL.

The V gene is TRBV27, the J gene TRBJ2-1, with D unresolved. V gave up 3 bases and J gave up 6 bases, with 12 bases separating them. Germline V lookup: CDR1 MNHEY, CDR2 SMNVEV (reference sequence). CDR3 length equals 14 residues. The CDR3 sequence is CASSFGPTLNEQFF. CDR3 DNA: TGTGCCAGCAGTTTCGGGCCTACCCTCAATGAGCAGTTCTTC.

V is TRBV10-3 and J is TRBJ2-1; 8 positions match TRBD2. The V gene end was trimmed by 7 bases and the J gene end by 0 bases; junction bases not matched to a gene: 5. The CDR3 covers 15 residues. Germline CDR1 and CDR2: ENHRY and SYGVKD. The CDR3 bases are TGTGCCATCAAGGGGCGGGGGGCCTCCTACAATGAGCAGTTCTTC. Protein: CAIKGRGASYNEQFF.

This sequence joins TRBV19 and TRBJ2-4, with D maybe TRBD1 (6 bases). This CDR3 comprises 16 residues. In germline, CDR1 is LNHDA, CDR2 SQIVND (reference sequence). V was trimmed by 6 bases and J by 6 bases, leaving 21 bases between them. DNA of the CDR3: TGTGCCAGTAGCAACAGACAGGCCCGGAGGATAAACATTCAGTACTTC. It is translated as CASSNRQARRINIQYF.

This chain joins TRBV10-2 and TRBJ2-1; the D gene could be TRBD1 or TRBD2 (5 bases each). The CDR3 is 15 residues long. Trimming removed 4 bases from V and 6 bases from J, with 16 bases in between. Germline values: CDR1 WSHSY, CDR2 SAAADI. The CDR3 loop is CASSAGPHPLNEQFF. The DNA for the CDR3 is TGCGCCAGCAGTGCGGGGCCCCATCCTCTCAATGAGCAGTTCTTC.